This T cell receptor beta chain was documented in a study of CD4 T cells in relation to SARS-CoV-2 and coronaviruses. Study overall: PBMCs were cultured with antigen for about eleven days before TCR beta sequencing. No peptide or an HIV-1 Nef peptide pool served as negative control. The study's findings and limits: Monoreactive clones expanded significantly more to SARS-CoV-2 than crossreactive clones did.

Unexposed donor CD4+ T cells date from about 2011-2019, before the COVID-19 pandemic. The cells were cultured for 10 days before CD4+ T cells were isolated. Concerning this clone itself: The antigen is not known.

The CDR3 runs to 17 residues. Germline V gene lookup returns CDR1 MNHEY and CDR2 SMNVEV (reference sequence). With V trimmed by 5 bases and J by 0 bases, 7 bases remained unmatched. Produced via immunoSEQ multiplex PCR; TCRdb's table is partial and in-frame only. The sample yields about 26,000 clones, more than 75% seen once. J is TRBJ2-3 and V is TRBV27; 11 bases match TRBD2. The clonotype comes from a human donor in good health. The sample consisted of CD4+ T cells from PBMCs, cultured in vitro. The CDR3 DNA reads as TGTGCCAGCAGTAACCCGGGACTAGCGGATAGCACAGATACGCAGTATTTT. Residues: CASSNPGLADSTDTQYF.